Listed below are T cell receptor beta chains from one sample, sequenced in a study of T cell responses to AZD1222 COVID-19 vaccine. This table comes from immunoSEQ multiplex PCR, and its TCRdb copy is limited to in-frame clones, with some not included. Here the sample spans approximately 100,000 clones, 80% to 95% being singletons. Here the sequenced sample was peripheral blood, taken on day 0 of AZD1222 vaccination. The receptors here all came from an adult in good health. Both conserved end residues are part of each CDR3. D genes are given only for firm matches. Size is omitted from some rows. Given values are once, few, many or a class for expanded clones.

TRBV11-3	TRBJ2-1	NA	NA	TGTGCCAGCAGCTTAATAGGTCCCGACAATGAGCAGTTCTTC	CASSLIGPDNEQFF
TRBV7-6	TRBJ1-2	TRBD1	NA	TGTGCCAGCAGCCCCACTCCAAAAGGGGGCGGCTATGGCTACACCTTC	CASSPTPKGGGYGYTF
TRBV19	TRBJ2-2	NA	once	TGTGCCAGTAAGGAAGGGACTTCGAACACCGGGGAGCTGTTTTTT	CASKEGTSNTGELFF
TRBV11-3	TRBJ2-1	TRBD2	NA	TGTGCCAGCAGCCCACCCTGGCGGGGGGGGTTTGTTGAGCAGTTCTTC	CASSPPWRGGFVEQFF
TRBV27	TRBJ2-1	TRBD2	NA	TGTGCCAGCAGTCTCCGACTAGCGGGAGCCGAGCAGTTCTTC	CASSLRLAGAEQFF
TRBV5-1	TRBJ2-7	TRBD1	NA	TGCGCCAGCAGCAGAACAGGGGCCGATTACGTTGAGCAGTACTTC	CASSRTGADYVEQYF
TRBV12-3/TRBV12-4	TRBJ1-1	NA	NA	TGTGCCAGCAGTGTCAGGGGCACTGAAGCTTTCTTT	CASSVRGTEAFF
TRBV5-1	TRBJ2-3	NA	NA	TGCGCCAGCAGCCCCCCCACAGATACGCAGTATTTT	CASSPPTDTQYF
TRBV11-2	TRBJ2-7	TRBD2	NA	TGTGCCAGCAGCTTAGTCCGGGCTAGCGGGAGACCCACCGAGCAGTACTTC	CASSLVRASGRPTEQYF
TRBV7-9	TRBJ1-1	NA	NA	TGTGCCAGCAGCTTTTTAGACAGAGGCGTGGTGGAAGCTTTCTTT	CASSFLDRGVVEAFF
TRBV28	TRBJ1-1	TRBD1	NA	TGTGCCAGCAGTTTTCGGTTCGCAGGGGGAATGACAGAAGCTTTCTTT	CASSFRFAGGMTEAFF
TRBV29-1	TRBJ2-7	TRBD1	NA	TGCAGCGTCCCCGGCAGGGGGCACGAGCAGTACTTC	CSVPGRGHEQYF
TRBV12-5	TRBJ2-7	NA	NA	TGTGCTAGTGGTCGCTCTTCGGTAACGACAGTTACCTACGAGCAGTACTTC	CASGRSSVTTVTYEQYF
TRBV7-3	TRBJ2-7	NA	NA	TGTGCCAGCAGCTTAGATGGAGGGGTGGACGAGCAGTACTTC	CASSLDGGVDEQYF
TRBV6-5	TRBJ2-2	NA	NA	TGTGCCAGCACCTGGGGCCCCGCGAACACCGGGGAGCTGTTTTTT	CASTWGPANTGELFF
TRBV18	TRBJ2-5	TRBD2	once	TGTGCCAGCTCACCCCCGGGACTAGCGCACCCACCGATAAAGACCCAGTACTTC	CASSPPGLAHPPIKTQYF